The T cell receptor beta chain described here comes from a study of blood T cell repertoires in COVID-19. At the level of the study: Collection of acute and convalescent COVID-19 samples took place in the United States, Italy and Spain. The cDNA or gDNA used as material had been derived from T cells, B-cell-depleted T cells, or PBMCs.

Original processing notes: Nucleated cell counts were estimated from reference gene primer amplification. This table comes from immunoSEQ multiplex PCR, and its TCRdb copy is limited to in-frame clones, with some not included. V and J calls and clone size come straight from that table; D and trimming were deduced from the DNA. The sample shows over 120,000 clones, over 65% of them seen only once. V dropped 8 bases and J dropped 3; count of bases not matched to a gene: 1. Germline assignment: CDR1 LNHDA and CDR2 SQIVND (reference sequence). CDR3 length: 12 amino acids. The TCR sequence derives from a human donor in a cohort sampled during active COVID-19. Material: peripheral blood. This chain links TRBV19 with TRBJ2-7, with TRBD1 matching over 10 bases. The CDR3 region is CASGDRGYEQYF. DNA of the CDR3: TGTGCCAGTGGGGACAGGGGCTACGAGCAGTACTTC. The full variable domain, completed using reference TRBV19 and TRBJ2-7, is DGGITQSPKYLFRKEGQNVTLSCEQNLNHDAMYWYRQDPGQGLRLIYYSQIVNDFQKGDIAEGYSVSREKKESFPLTVTSAQKNPTAFYLCASGDRGYEQYFGPGTRLTVT.